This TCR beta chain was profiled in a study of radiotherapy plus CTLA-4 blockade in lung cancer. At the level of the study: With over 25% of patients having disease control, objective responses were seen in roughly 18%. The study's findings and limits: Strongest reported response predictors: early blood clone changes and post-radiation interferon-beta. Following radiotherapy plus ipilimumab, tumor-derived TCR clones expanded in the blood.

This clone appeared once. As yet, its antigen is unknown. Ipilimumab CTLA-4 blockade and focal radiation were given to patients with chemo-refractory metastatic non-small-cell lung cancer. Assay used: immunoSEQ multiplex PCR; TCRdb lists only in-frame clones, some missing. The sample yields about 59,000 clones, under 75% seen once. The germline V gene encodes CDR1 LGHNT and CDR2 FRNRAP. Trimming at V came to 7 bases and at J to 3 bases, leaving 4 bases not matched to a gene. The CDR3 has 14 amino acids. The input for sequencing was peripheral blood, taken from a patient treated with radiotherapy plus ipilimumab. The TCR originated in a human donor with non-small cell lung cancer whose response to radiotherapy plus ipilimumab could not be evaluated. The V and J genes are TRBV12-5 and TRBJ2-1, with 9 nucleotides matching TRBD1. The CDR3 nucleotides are TGTGCTAGTGCGCCGGGACAGGGCTACAATGAGCAGTTCTTC. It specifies CASAPGQGYNEQFF. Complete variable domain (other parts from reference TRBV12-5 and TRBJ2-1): DARVTQTPRHKVTEMGQEVTMRCQPILGHNTVFWYRQTMMQGLELLAYFRNRAPLDDSGMPKDRFSAEMPDATLATLKIQPSEPRDSAVYFCASAPGQGYNEQFFGPGTRLTVL.